This is a list of T cell receptor beta chains from one sample in a study of blood T cell repertoires in COVID-19. Profiling relied on immunoSEQ multiplex PCR, and the TCRdb table lists in-frame clones only, not all of them. The sample has roughly 77,000 clones; 88% are singletons. The source material was peripheral blood. The receptors originated from a human donor in a cohort sampled during active COVID-19. Both conserved end residues are part of each CDR3. A D gene is named only where the DNA matches it firmly. Clone size, where shown, is once, few, many, or a class for clones that have expanded.

size | J | D | V | CDR3 | DNA
- | TRBJ1-1 | - | TRBV19 | CASSTAGGSLNTEAFF | TGTGCCAGCTCCACCGCCGGGGGAAGTTTGAACACTGAAGCTTTCTTT
- | TRBJ2-1 | TRBD2 | TRBV11-3 | CASSLGDLAGGGNEQFF | TGTGCCAGCAGCTTAGGGGATCTAGCGGGAGGTGGGAATGAGCAGTTCTTC
- | TRBJ1-1 | - | TRBV14 | CASSQTTRNTEAFF | TGTGCCAGCAGCCAGACTACACGGAACACTGAAGCTTTCTTT
- | TRBJ2-3 | TRBD2 | TRBV5-1 | CASRSGTSFLLTDTQYF | TGCGCCAGCAGGTCCGGGACTAGCTTCCTCCTCACAGATACGCAGTATTTT
- | TRBJ1-2 | - | TRBV27 | CASSLAQGNYGYTF | TGTGCCAGCAGTTTGGCACAGGGTAACTATGGCTACACCTTC
- | TRBJ2-1 | - | TRBV11-2 | CASSFRGGEQFF | TGTGCCAGCAGCTTCCGAGGGGGTGAGCAGTTCTTC
once | TRBJ2-2 | - | TRBV12-3/TRBV12-4 | CASSLIVGELFF | TGTGCCAGCAGTTTAATAGTCGGGGAGCTGTTTTTT
once | TRBJ1-4 | - | TRBV5-1 | CASSLGGTRDEKLFF | TGCGCCAGCAGCTTGGGTGGGACTCGGGATGAAAAACTGTTTTTT
- | TRBJ1-6 | - | TRBV2 | CASSQGSGSSSPLHF | TGTGCCAGCAGTCAGGGGTCCGGAAGTAGTTCACCCCTCCACTTT
few | TRBJ1-6 | TRBD1 | TRBV5-4 | CASSPNRGGSPLHF | TGTGCCAGCAGCCCTAACAGGGGTGGCTCACCCCTCCACTTT
- | TRBJ1-2 | TRBD1 | TRBV5-1 | CASSLVGDRESYTF | TGCGCCAGCAGCTTGGTGGGGGACAGGGAGAGCTACACCTTC
- | TRBJ2-2 | TRBD1 | TRBV30 | CAWADRVETGELFF | TGTGCCTGGGCCGACAGGGTAGAAACCGGGGAGCTGTTTTTT
- | TRBJ1-1 | TRBD1 | TRBV6-6 | CASSSKGQGRTEAFF | TGTGCCAGCAGTTCCAAAGGACAGGGTCGCACTGAAGCTTTCTTT
- | TRBJ1-2 | - | TRBV5-6 | CASSPREGRELENYGYTF | TGTGCCAGCAGCCCAAGGGAGGGTAGAGAATTAGAAAACTATGGCTACACCTTC
- | TRBJ2-1 | TRBD1 | TRBV18 | CASSLITGTGDYNEQFF | TGTGCCAGCTCACTAATTACAGGGACAGGGGACTACAATGAGCAGTTCTTC
- | TRBJ1-5 | - | TRBV19 | CASSVLSNQPQHF | TGTGCCAGTAGTGTTCTTAGCAATCAGCCCCAGCATTTT
once | TRBJ1-1 | TRBD1 | TRBV6-5 | CASNRDSQAFF | TGTGCCAGCAATAGGGACAGCCAAGCTTTCTTT
- | TRBJ1-5 | TRBD1 | TRBV7-2 | CASSITGGSAQPQHF | TGTGCCAGCAGCATTACAGGGGGTTCGGCGCAGCCCCAGCATTTT
- | TRBJ1-2 | TRBD1 | TRBV6-1 | CASSEALRGRGYYGYTF | TGTGCCAGCAGTGAAGCGCTTAGAGGCAGGGGGTACTATGGCTACACCTTC
- | TRBJ2-1 | - | TRBV4-3 | CASSQDQNEQFF | TGCGCCAGCAGCCAAGATCAAAATGAGCAGTTCTTC
- | TRBJ1-1 | - | TRBV29-1 | CSVLTGGTEAFF | TGCAGCGTCCTGACAGGTGGGACTGAAGCTTTCTTT
once | TRBJ1-2 | - | TRBV6-1 | CASSDGGTGGDYGYTF | TGTGCCAGCAGTGATGGGGGGACGGGTGGGGACTATGGCTACACCTTC
- | TRBJ2-2 | TRBD2 | TRBV2 | CASGSGSDVGDTGELFF | TGTGCCAGCGGGAGCGGGAGTGACGTGGGGGACACCGGGGAGCTGTTTTTT